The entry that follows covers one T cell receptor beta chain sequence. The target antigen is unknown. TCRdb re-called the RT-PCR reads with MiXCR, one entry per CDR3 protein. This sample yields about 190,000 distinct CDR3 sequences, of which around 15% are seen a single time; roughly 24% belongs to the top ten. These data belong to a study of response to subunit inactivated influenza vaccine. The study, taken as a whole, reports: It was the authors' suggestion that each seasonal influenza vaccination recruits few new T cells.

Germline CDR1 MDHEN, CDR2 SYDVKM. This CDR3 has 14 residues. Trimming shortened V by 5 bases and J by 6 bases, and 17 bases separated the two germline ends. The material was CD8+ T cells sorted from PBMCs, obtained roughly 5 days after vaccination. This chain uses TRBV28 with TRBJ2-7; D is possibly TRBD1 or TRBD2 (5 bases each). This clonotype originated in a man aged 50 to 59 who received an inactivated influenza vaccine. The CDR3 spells CASSLWTGTGEQYF. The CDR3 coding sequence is TGTGCCAGCAGTCTCTGGACGGGAACAGGCGAGCAGTACTTC.